Sequencing of this T cell receptor (beta chain) was carried out in a study of immune evolution from preneoplasia to lung adenocarcinoma. Method: immunoSEQ multiplex PCR; TCRdb's copy keeps in-frame clones and lacks some. The sample yields about 11,000 clones, roughly 82% seen once. H&E slides confirmed each diagnosis, reviewed by two pathologists independently. Findings and limits, study-wide: Top clone share appeared to fall from AAH through AIS, MIA, adenocarcinoma. Later-stage lesions appeared to have more T cells, more diversity, less clonality. KRAS-mutant nodules had the highest T cell clonality.

On this clone: The target antigen is unknown.

The receptor was derived from a person aged 70 to 79 with lung adenocarcinoma. Sequences were obtained from FFPE minimally invasive lung adenocarcinoma tissue.

The CDR3 nucleotides are TGTGCCAGCAGTTTAGTGGCGGGCTACGAGCAGTACTTC. This encodes CASSLVAGYEQYF. V gene TRBV27 combines with J gene TRBJ2-7, with a tentative D call TRBD2 (5 bases). The germline CDR1 and CDR2 sequences are MNHEY and SMNVEV (reference sequence). V was clipped by 2 bases and J by 3 bases, with 8 bases between them. The CDR3 consists of 13 residues.